Each of the 25 T cell receptor beta chains below was sequenced from the same sample in a study of shared clonotypes between healthy human individuals. TCRdb keeps only in-frame clones here, not all; method: immunoSEQ multiplex PCR. This table has more than 1,200,000 clones, approximately 98.5% appearing once. Source material: naive CD4+ T cells sorted from blood. Subset denoted: CD45RA+ positively selected. The receptors derive from a man aged 25-45 years in good health.

This clone was seen just once. V usage is TRBV7-9 and J usage is TRBJ2-3, with 7 bases fitting TRBD1. V shed 1 base, J shed 1 base, and the junction held 8 bases outside the gene matches. Germline V CDR1 and CDR2: SEHNR, FQNEAQ (reference sequence). The CDR3 length is 17 residues. CDR3 in amino acids: CASSLGVGGGRTDTQYF. The CDR3 DNA follows: TGTGCCAGCAGCTTAGGTGTAGGGGGCGGTCGCACAGATACGCAGTATTTT.

This chain connects TRBV7-9 to TRBJ2-2; TRBD2 matches at 11 bases. Trimming removed 3 bases from V and 4 bases from J; junction bases left unmatched: 7. CDR3 size: 17 residues. Per the germline V gene, CDR1 is SEHNR and CDR2 is FQNEAQ (reference sequence). This CDR3 is CASSFALAGDVTGELFF. The CDR3 nucleotides are TGTGCCAGCAGCTTTGCACTAGCGGGAGACGTCACCGGGGAGCTGTTTTTT.

The V and J genes are TRBV5-1 and TRBJ2-2; weak D call: TRBD2 (7 bases). CDR1 and CDR2 (germline): SGHRS, YFSETQ. The CDR3 length is 15 residues. Trimming left V 6 bases short and J 3 bases short, with 15 bases between. The CDR3: CASTPQGRDTGELFF. CDR3 coding DNA: TGCGCCAGCACCCCGCAGGGGAGGGACACCGGGGAGCTGTTTTTT.

The V call is TRBV30, the J call TRBJ1-2, with D uncertain. The V end was cut by 1 base, the J end by 0 bases, with 15 bases between. This CDR3 spans 16 amino acids. Germline CDR1 GTSNPN, CDR2 SVGIG (reference sequence). CDR3 region: CAWSAVQSRSNYGYTF. The CDR3 region has the DNA TGTGCCTGGAGTGCAGTACAGTCCCGTTCTAACTATGGCTACACCTTC.

In the case of this clone: Other DNA sequences of this sample code for an identical CDR3. This rearrangement joins TRBV5-1 to TRBJ1-3; 8 nucleotides align to TRBD1. Germline CDR1 and CDR2: SGHRS and YFSETQ. This CDR3 comprises 15 residues. The trim removed 4 bases at V and 4 bases at J, leaving 7 bases unmatched. CDR3 region: CASSPGTGSGNTIYF. The CDR3 DNA reads TGCGCCAGCAGCCCGGGGACAGGCTCCGGAAACACCATATATTTT.

The chain carries TRBV2 and TRBJ1-2; D not resolved. This CDR3 is built from 13 residues. V was cut by 3 bases and J by 2 bases, with 7 bases left in between. Germline values: CDR1 SNHLY, CDR2 FYNNEI. In nucleotides, the CDR3 is TGTGCCAGCAGTGACAGGTACAACTATGGCTACACCTTC. It encodes CASSDRYNYGYTF.

The rearrangement links TRBV2 to TRBJ2-1; no reliable D call. V lost 3 bases and J lost 2, with 2 bases in between. Germline CDR1 reads SNHLY; CDR2 reads FYNNEI. The CDR3 is made up of 12 amino acids. As DNA, the CDR3 is TGTGCCAGCAGTGAGACCTACAATGAGCAGTTCTTC. It codes for CASSETYNEQFF.

The rearrangement joins TRBV2 to TRBJ2-5; D is tentatively TRBD1 or TRBD2 (5 bases each). Germline V gene sequence: CDR1 SNHLY, CDR2 FYNNEI. The CDR3 spans 14 residues. The V gene lost 3 bases and the J gene lost 7 bases, with 15 bases spanning the gap. CDR3 bases: TGTGCCAGCAGTGACAGGGACCCCGTAGGGACCCAGTACTTC. Residues: CASSDRDPVGTQYF.

The V and J genes are TRBV5-6 and TRBJ2-7; D remains unclear. V lost 2 bases and J 3 bases, leaving 15 bases between the germline ends. This CDR3 is built from 15 residues. The germline gives CDR1 SGHDT, CDR2 YYEEEE. CDR3 nucleotides: TGTGCCAGCAGCTTTCCGGGCGGACCGGGCTACGAGCAGTACTTC. Residues: CASSFPGGPGYEQYF.

The chain recombines TRBV27 with TRBJ1-2, with 7 bases lining up with TRBD1. Germline V gene sequence: CDR1 MNHEY, CDR2 SMNVEV (reference sequence). Germline trimming cut 6 bases from V and 3 bases from J; bases unmatched to any gene: 4. CDR3 length: 13 amino acids. In DNA form, the CDR3 reads TGTGCCAGCAGACTACAGGGGCACTATGGCTACACCTTC. It is translated as CASRLQGHYGYTF.

This chain uses TRBV9 with TRBJ2-1, with TRBD1 matching 9 bases. Germline V lookup: CDR1 SGDLS, CDR2 YYNGEE. The ends lost 3 bases at V and 7 bases at J; junction bases unmatched: 8. The CDR3 covers 15 residues. CDR3 in DNA: TGTGCCAGCAGCGCACAGGGACAGGGAATGAATGAGCAGTTCTTC. As protein: CASSAQGQGMNEQFF.

The chain is built from TRBV5-8 and TRBJ2-7, with D perhaps TRBD2 (5 bases). Germline loops: CDR1 SGHTS, CDR2 YDEGEE. This CDR3 is built from 12 residues. V was pared by 7 bases and J by 2 bases, with 10 bases between. The CDR3 protein is CASEVGTYEQYF. CDR3 bases: TGTGCCAGCGAAGTCGGGACCTACGAGCAGTACTTC.

This chain links TRBV5-1 with TRBJ2-1, with D perhaps matching TRBD2 (6 bases). Trimming cost V 3 bases and J 1 base, with 11 bases left between them. This CDR3 comprises 15 residues. Germline assignment: CDR1 SGHRS and CDR2 YFSETQ. The CDR3 sequence: CASSSRDFSYNEQFF. DNA of the CDR3: TGCGCCAGCAGCTCTAGGGACTTTTCCTACAATGAGCAGTTCTTC.

This clone appeared a single time. The chain carries TRBV6-5 and TRBJ2-1; D may correspond to TRBD1 or TRBD2 (6 bases each). The CDR3 has 11 residues. Germline values: CDR1 MNHEY, CDR2 SVGAGI. Trimming took 8 bases from V and 8 from J, leaving 10 bases between them. CDR3 DNA sequence: TGTGCCAGCGAGGGGGGCCATGAGCAGTTCTTC. Its protein is CASEGGHEQFF.

This clone has just one count. J is TRBJ1-1 and V is TRBV6-5; D is uncertain. The germline CDR1 and CDR2 sequences are MNHEY and SVGAGI. Trimming stripped 6 bases from V and 4 bases from J, with 18 bases between. The length of the CDR3 is 15 residues. CDR3 in DNA: TGTGCCAGCAGACCTACTGGGCCCCTGGGCACTGAAGCTTTCTTT. Translation: CASRPTGPLGTEAFF.

On this clone itself: This same CDR3 is encoded by further DNA sequences in the sample. The chain links TRBV2 to TRBJ2-5; D is uncertain. The length of the CDR3 is 12 residues. The ends were cut back, 3 bases at V and 3 bases at J, with 5 bases in the middle. Germline CDR1 and CDR2: SNHLY and FYNNEI. The chain's CDR3 is CASSEAEETQYF. The CDR3 DNA sequence: TGTGCCAGCAGTGAGGCAGAAGAGACCCAGTACTTC.

In nucleotides, the CDR3 is TGTGCCAGCAGCATTCAAGCGGGAGGGAGGACAGATACGCAGTATTTT. Translation gives CASSIQAGGRTDTQYF. This chain links TRBV9 with TRBJ2-3; 10 nucleotides agree with TRBD2. V lost 4 bases and J lost 3; bases outside the gene matches: 8. The V gene's germline CDR1 is SGDLS and CDR2 YYNGEE. This CDR3 is 16 amino acids long.

The chain links TRBV25-1 to TRBJ1-2; D is possibly TRBD1 (6 bases). The CDR3 extends over 15 amino acids. Deletions cut 6 bases from V and 8 bases from J, with 22 bases between. CDR1 and CDR2 from the germline V gene are MGHDK and SYGVNS. This CDR3 is CASSPDNRERHGYTF. DNA of the CDR3: TGTGCCAGCAGCCCCGACAACAGGGAAAGGCACGGCTACACCTTC.

CDR3 residues: CASSLKAGGYEQYF. CDR3 sequence (DNA): TGCGCCAGCAGCTTGAAAGCGGGAGGCTACGAGCAGTACTTC. The V and J genes are TRBV5-1 and TRBJ2-7, with 9 bases identical to TRBD2. The trim removed 1 base at V and 3 bases at J, leaving 2 bases unmatched. The CDR3 is made up of 14 amino acids. Germline V gene lookup returns CDR1 SGHRS and CDR2 YFSETQ. The complete variable domain, with remaining parts taken from reference TRBV5-1 and TRBJ2-7, reads KAGVTQTPRYLIKTRGQQVTLSCSPISGHRSVSWYQQTPGQGLQFLFEYFSETQRNKGNFPGRFSGRQFSNSRSEMNVSTLELGDSALYLCASSLKAGGYEQYFGPGTRLTVT.

This chain joins TRBV4-1 and TRBJ2-7; 9 nucleotides align to TRBD1. Germline V gene sequence: CDR1 MGHRA, CDR2 YSYEKL. The CDR3 has 15 amino acids. J was trimmed by 5 bases and V by 2 bases; bases with no gene match: 7. The CDR3 DNA sequence: TGCGCCAGCAGCCAACTCTCGACAGGGGGGGACGAGCAGTACTTC. It specifies CASSQLSTGGDEQYF.

With regard to this clone: The same CDR3 also results from other DNA sequences found in this sample. This rearrangement joins TRBV28 to TRBJ2-1; 10 nucleotides agree with TRBD2. In germline, CDR1 is MDHEN, CDR2 SYDVKM. J was trimmed by 3 bases and V by 5 bases; bases with no gene match: 1. The CDR3 runs 14 residues. The CDR3 coding sequence is TGTGCCAGCAGTCGACTAGCGGGCTACAATGAGCAGTTCTTC. Residues: CASSRLAGYNEQFF.

The chain has TRBV28 and TRBJ2-7, with D unclear. The germline gives CDR1 MDHEN, CDR2 SYDVKM. The length of the CDR3 is 13 residues. The V end lost 10 bases, the J end lost 3 bases, and 16 bases lay between the germline ends. In nucleotides, the CDR3 is TGTGCCACCCAAGGCGTAGCCTTCTACGAGCAGTACTTC. As protein: CATQGVAFYEQYF. Full variable domain (rest looked up from reference TRBV28 and TRBJ2-7): DVKVTQSSRYLVKRTGEKVFLECVQDMDHENMFWYRQDPGLGLRLIYFSYDVKMKEKGDIPEGYSVSREKKERFSLILESASTNQTSMYLCATQGVAFYEQYFGPGTRLTVT.

CDR3 DNA sequence: TGCAGTGCTAGGGAGGGAAACACCATATATTTT. Amino acid sequence: CSAREGNTIYF. The genes are TRBV20-1 and TRBJ1-3; D is unclear. CDR3 length: 11 amino acids. CDR1 and CDR2 from the germline V gene are DFQATT and SNEGSKA (reference sequence). V was shortened by 3 bases and J by 4 bases, with 4 bases between the two germline ends.

This clone turned up a few times. Within the sample, other DNA sequences also encode this same CDR3. The rearrangement links TRBV9 to TRBJ2-3; D is ambiguous. The CDR3 spans 15 residues. Germline V gene sequence: CDR1 SGDLS, CDR2 YYNGEE. V was cut by 0 bases and J by 0 bases, with 8 bases left in between. The CDR3 DNA follows: TGTGCCAGCAGCGTAGTAGGAGCGAGCACAGATACGCAGTATTTT. Residues: CASSVVGASTDTQYF.

The chain has TRBV6-5 and TRBJ2-7; maybe TRBD2 (6 bases). V dropped 8 bases and J dropped 3 bases, with 14 bases sitting between them. The V gene's germline CDR1 is MNHEY and CDR2 SVGAGI. The CDR3 runs 13 residues. CDR3 sequence reads: CASGKVAVYEQYF. DNA of the CDR3: TGTGCCAGCGGGAAGGTAGCGGTCTACGAGCAGTACTTC.